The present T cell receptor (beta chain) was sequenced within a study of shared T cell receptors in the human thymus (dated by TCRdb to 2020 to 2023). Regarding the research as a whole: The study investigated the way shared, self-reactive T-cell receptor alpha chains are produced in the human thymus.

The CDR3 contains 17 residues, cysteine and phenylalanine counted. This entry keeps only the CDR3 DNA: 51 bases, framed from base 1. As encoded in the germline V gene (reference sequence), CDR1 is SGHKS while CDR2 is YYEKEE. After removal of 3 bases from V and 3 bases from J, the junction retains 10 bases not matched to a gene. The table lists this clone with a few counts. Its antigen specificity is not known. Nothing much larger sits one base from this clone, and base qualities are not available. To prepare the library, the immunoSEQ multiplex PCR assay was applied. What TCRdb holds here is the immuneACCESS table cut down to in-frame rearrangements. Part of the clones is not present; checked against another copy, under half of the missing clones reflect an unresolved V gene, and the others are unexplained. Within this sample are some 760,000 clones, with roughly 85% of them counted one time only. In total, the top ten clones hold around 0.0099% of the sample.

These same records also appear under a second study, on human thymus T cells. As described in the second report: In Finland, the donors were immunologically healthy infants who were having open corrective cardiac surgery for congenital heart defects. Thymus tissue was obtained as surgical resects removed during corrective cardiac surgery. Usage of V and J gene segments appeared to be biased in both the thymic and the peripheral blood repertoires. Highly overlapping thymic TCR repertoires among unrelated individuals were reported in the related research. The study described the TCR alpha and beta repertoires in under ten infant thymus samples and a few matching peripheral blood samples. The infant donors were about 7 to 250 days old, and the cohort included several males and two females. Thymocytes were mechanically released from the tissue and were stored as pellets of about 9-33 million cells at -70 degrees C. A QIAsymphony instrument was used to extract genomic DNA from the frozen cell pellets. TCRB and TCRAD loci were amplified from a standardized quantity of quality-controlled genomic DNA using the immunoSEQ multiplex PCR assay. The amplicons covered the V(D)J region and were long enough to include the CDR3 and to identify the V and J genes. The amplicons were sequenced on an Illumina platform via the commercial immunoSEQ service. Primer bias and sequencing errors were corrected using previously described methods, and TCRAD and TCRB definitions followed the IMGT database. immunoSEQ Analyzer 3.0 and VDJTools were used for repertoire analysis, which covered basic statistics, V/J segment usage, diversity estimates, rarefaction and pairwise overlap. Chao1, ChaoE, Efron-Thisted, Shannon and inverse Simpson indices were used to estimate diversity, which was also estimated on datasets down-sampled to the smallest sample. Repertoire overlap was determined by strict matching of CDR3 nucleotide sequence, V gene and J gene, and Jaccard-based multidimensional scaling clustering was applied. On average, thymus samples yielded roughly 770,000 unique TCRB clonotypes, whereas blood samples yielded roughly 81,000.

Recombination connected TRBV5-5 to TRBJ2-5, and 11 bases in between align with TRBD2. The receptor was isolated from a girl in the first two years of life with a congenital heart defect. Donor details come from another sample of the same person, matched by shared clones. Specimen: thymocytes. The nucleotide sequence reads TGTGCCAGCAGCTCAGGGAAGGGGGGACTAGCGGAAGAGACCCAGTACTTC. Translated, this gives CASSSGKGGLAEETQYF.